This TCR beta chain stems from a study of cytomegalovirus exposure and HLA in healthy donors. Study results and limitations: In most subjects, TCR beta sequences reportedly gave accurate predictions of HLA-A and HLA-B alleles.

Worth noting for this clone: Antigen specificity is unknown.

Germline trimming cut 0 bases from V and 5 bases from J; bases unmatched to any gene: 5. This CDR3 contains 15 residues. Looked up from germline, CDR1 is SEHNR and CDR2 is FQNEAQ (reference sequence). Samples came from healthy bone marrow donors. Amplification used 60 Vbeta primers and 13 Jbeta primers. Sequenced by immunoSEQ multiplex PCR; TCRdb stores in-frame clones only, minus some. Among about 150,000 clones, 80% to 90% were seen once, and the ten largest hold roughly 5.2%. The chain uses TRBV7-9 and TRBJ2-3, with TRBD1 identical over 7 bases. The sample was PBMCs. The origin of this receptor is a woman aged 30 to 39 in good health and CMV-seronegative. CDR3 loop: CASSLAAGGRDTQYF. In nucleotides, the CDR3 is TGTGCCAGCAGCTTAGCTGCAGGGGGTCGAGATACGCAGTATTTT.